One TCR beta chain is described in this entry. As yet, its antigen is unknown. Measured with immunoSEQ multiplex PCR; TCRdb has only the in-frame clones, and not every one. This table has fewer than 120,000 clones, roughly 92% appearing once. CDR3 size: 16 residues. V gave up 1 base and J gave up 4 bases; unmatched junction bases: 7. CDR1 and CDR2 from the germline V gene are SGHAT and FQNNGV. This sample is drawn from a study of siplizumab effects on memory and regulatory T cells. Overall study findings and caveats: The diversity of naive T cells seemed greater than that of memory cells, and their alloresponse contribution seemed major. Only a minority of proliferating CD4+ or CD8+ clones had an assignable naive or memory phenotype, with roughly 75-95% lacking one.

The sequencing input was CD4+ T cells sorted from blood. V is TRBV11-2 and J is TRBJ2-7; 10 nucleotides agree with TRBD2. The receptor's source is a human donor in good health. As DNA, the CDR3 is TGTGCCAGCAGCTTAGGGTTTACTAGCGGGGCATACGAGCAGTACTTC. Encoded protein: CASSLGFTSGAYEQYF.